These 21 T cell receptor beta chains share one sample of origin, sequenced in a study of shared clonotypes between healthy human individuals. Profiled with immunoSEQ multiplex PCR; TCRdb holds only in-frame clones, not every one. The top ten hold 34% of the sample, which has about 690,000 clones, about 90% seen once. The sample was memory CD8+ T cells from PBMCs. As for subset: CD45RO+ cells pooled with CCR7-negative TemRA cells. The source of these receptors is a man aged 18 to 30 in good health. Some clones in this sample may be carry-over from other donors' samples.

The chain has TRBV28 and TRBJ1-1; D gene uncertain. In germline, CDR1 is MDHEN, CDR2 SYDVKM. CDR3 length: 14 amino acids. Trimming removed 2 bases from V and 5 bases from J, with 12 bases in between. CDR3 residues: CASSLARVETEAFF. The CDR3 DNA sequence: TGTGCCAGCAGTTTAGCCCGGGTGGAGACTGAAGCTTTCTTT.

The chain joins TRBV6-5 to TRBJ2-5; D possibly matches TRBD1 or TRBD2 (5 bases each). The germline V and J ends were trimmed by 1 base and 5 bases, with 11 bases remaining between them. The germline gives CDR1 MNHEY, CDR2 SVGAGI. The CDR3 has 14 residues. The CDR3 protein is CASSYFGAQETQYF. The CDR3 nucleotides are TGTGCCAGCAGTTACTTCGGGGCCCAGGAGACCCAGTACTTC.

This chain joins TRBV27 and TRBJ2-1; 13 nucleotides agree with TRBD2. Germline CDR1 is MNHEY and CDR2 is SMNVEV (reference sequence). V dropped 7 bases and J dropped 13; count of bases not matched to a gene: 7. The CDR3 sequence is 13 residues long. The CDR3 bases are TGTGCCAGCAACCCTCGGACTAGCGGGGGCCAGTTCTTC. It yields the protein CASNPRTSGGQFF.

The V and J genes are TRBV5-8 and TRBJ1-2; D not certain. The germline CDR1 and CDR2 sequences are SGHTS and YDEGEE. The CDR3 covers 11 residues. V shed 2 bases and J shed 8 bases, with 7 bases lying between them. Here the CDR3 reads CASSFLRGYTF. The CDR3 region has the DNA TGTGCCAGCAGCTTTTTGAGGGGCTACACCTTC.

This clone was detected a few times. The rearrangement links TRBV28 to TRBJ2-5; either TRBD1 or TRBD2 may fit D (5 bases each). Between the trimmed V and J ends, which lost 3 bases and 5 bases, there was a span of 13 bases. CDR1 and CDR2 from the germline V gene are MDHEN and SYDVKM. The CDR3 contains 14 residues. The CDR3 DNA sequence: TGTGCCAGCAGTTTTCGCCGGGACGTTGAGACCCAGTACTTC. It translates to CASSFRRDVETQYF.

The V gene is TRBV4-1, the J gene TRBJ2-7; no clear D gene. Trimming pared 4 bases from V and 1 base from J, leaving 14 bases between. Germline V CDR1 and CDR2: MGHRA, YSYEKL. CDR3 length: 15 amino acids. The CDR3 region is CASSPVAGDSYEQYF. The DNA for the CDR3 is TGCGCCAGCAGCCCTGTGGCAGGCGATTCCTACGAGCAGTACTTC.

The V call is TRBV7-8, the J call TRBJ2-1, with 13 bases aligning to TRBD2. V was pared by 4 bases and J by 7 bases, with 4 bases of the junction left unmatched. Germline CDR1 SGHVS, CDR2 FQNEAQ. The CDR3 has 15 amino acids. The DNA for the CDR3 is TGTGCCAGCAGCTCGACTAGCGGGAGGTTTAATGAGCAGTTCTTC. Protein sequence: CASSSTSGRFNEQFF.

The chain recombines TRBV5-1 with TRBJ2-5; no definite D call. The CDR3 has 18 residues. Germline V gene data show CDR1 as SGHRS and CDR2 as YFSETQ. Trimming pared 3 bases from V and 2 bases from J, leaving 23 bases between. This CDR3 is CASSSGNTVVFLQETQYF. CDR3 DNA: TGCGCCAGCAGCTCCGGAAATACGGTAGTCTTCTTACAAGAGACCCAGTACTTC.

J is TRBJ2-7 and V is TRBV27, with a tentative D call TRBD1 (5 bases). Germline V lookup: CDR1 MNHEY, CDR2 SMNVEV (reference sequence). V lost 7 bases to trimming and J lost 1 base, with 11 bases between them. This CDR3 region has 13 residues. The CDR3 DNA sequence: TGTGCCAGCAAACCAGGACATTCCTACGAGCAGTACTTC. Residues: CASKPGHSYEQYF.

The V and J genes are TRBV5-6 and TRBJ1-2; 9 bases line up with TRBD1. V shed 6 bases and J 1 base; nucleotides not matched to a gene: 10. The germline gives CDR1 SGHDT, CDR2 YYEEEE. This CDR3 has 16 residues. CDR3 protein: CASMPEKGQGNYGYTF. The CDR3 region has the DNA TGTGCCAGCATGCCTGAGAAGGGACAGGGTAACTATGGCTACACCTTC.

The chain couples TRBV4-1 to TRBJ2-1; 9 positions match TRBD2. Germline V gene lookup returns CDR1 MGHRA and CDR2 YSYEKL. The CDR3 is 19 amino acids. Trimming removed 0 bases from V and 0 bases from J; junction bases left unmatched: 9. CDR3 in amino acids: CASSQDLWISGSSYNEQFF. The CDR3 nucleotides are TGCGCCAGCAGCCAAGATCTCTGGATTAGCGGGAGCTCCTACAATGAGCAGTTCTTC.

The chain carries TRBV30 and TRBJ2-5; D is possibly TRBD1 or TRBD2 (7 bases each). The CDR3 totals 12 residues. The V end was cut by 6 bases, the J end by 13 bases, with 21 bases between. Germline CDR1 is GTSNPN and CDR2 is SVGIG (reference sequence). CDR3 loop: CACRGGLPHWYF. CDR3 nucleotide sequence: TGTGCCTGCAGGGGGGGGCTACCCCATTGGTACTTC.

V gene TRBV7-9 combines with J gene TRBJ1-4; a weak D match, TRBD1 (5 bases). The CDR3 runs to 14 residues. V was trimmed by 5 bases and J by 4 bases, leaving 11 bases between them. Germline V CDR1 and CDR2: SEHNR, FQNEAQ (reference sequence). The CDR3 sequence: CASSEIQGNEKLFF. As DNA, the CDR3 is TGTGCCAGCAGCGAGATTCAGGGTAATGAAAAACTGTTTTTT.

This chain connects TRBV11-2 to TRBJ2-5; the D is unclear. Per the germline V gene, CDR1 is SGHAT and CDR2 is FQNNGV. The CDR3 is made up of 15 amino acids. With 3 bases removed from V and 5 bases from J, the gap between germline ends came to 16 bases. The CDR3 spells CASSFGPGYAETQYF. CDR3 nucleotide sequence: TGTGCCAGCAGCTTCGGACCCGGCTATGCGGAGACCCAGTACTTC. Full variable domain (rest looked up from reference TRBV11-2 and TRBJ2-5): EAGVAQSPRYKIIEKRQSVAFWCNPISGHATLYWYQQILGQGPKLLIQFQNNGVVDDSQLPKDRFSAERLKGVDSTLKIQPAKLEDSAVYLCASSFGPGYAETQYFGPGTRLLVL.

This chain links TRBV7-3 with TRBJ2-1; D not certain. The CDR3 length is 19 residues. V was pared by 5 bases and J by 7 bases, with 30 bases between. Germline V gene data show CDR1 as SGHTA and CDR2 as FQGTGA. CDR3 in amino acids: CASSPHPPVQARWPNEQFF. CDR3 nucleotide sequence: TGTGCCAGCAGCCCCCACCCTCCTGTGCAGGCACGATGGCCAAATGAGCAGTTCTTC.

The chain recombines TRBV5-6 with TRBJ2-5, with a possible D match to TRBD1 (5 bases). V was pared by 4 bases and J by 3 bases, with 25 bases between. In germline, CDR1 is SGHDT, CDR2 YYEEEE. The CDR3 runs 18 residues. This CDR3 reads CASSPTPGRAGPKETQYF. The CDR3 bases are TGTGCCAGCAGCCCCACACCGGGTCGGGCAGGGCCCAAAGAGACCCAGTACTTC.

Points on this clone: Other nucleotide sequences in the sample specify the same CDR3. The chain employs TRBV27 and TRBJ2-6; D unresolved. Trimming shortened V by 3 bases and J by 0 bases, and 9 bases separated the two germline ends. The germline CDR1 and CDR2 sequences are MNHEY and SMNVEV (reference sequence). The CDR3 is 16 residues long. The CDR3: CASSFLTDSGANVLTF. DNA of the CDR3: TGTGCCAGCAGTTTCTTGACGGACTCTGGGGCCAACGTCCTGACTTTC.

The CDR3 protein is CASGLAGPQGRNTEAFF. DNA for the CDR3: TGTGCTAGTGGTTTGGCAGGACCACAGGGGAGGAACACTGAAGCTTTCTTT. The chain uses TRBV12-5 and TRBJ1-1, with 7 nucleotides matching TRBD1. The length of the CDR3 is 17 residues. Germline CDR1 reads LGHNT; CDR2 reads FRNRAP. With 1 base clipped from V and 1 base from J, the junction kept 9 bases outside the gene matches.

V gene TRBV4-3 combines with J gene TRBJ2-2, with TRBD1 identical over 11 bases. The CDR3 has 17 amino acids. Germline V CDR1 and CDR2: LGHNA, YSLEER. The junction had 5 bases not matched to a gene; V was cut back by 1 base and J by 4 bases. Here the CDR3 reads CASSQVTGTGGTGELFF. In DNA, the CDR3 is TGCGCCAGCAGCCAAGTAACAGGGACAGGGGGCACCGGGGAGCTGTTTTTT.

The chain couples TRBV9 to TRBJ2-1; 9 nucleotides match TRBD2. The V gene end was trimmed by 2 bases and the J gene end by 8 bases; junction bases not matched to a gene: 5. The CDR3 runs to 14 residues. Germline V CDR1 and CDR2: SGDLS, YYNGEE. The CDR3 is CASSVASGIHEQFF. For the CDR3, the DNA is TGTGCCAGCAGCGTGGCTAGCGGGATCCATGAGCAGTTCTTC.

The rearrangement uses TRBV11-1 and TRBJ2-7; TRBD1 matches 7 bases. Germline lookup yields CDR1 SGHAT and CDR2 FQDESV (reference sequence). The CDR3 runs to 12 residues. Losses at the gene ends were 5 bases for V and 7 bases for J; bases not matched to a gene: 5. CDR3 amino acids: CASSKDREEQYF. CDR3 coding DNA: TGTGCCAGCAGCAAAGACAGGGAAGAGCAGTACTTC.